What follows is one TCR beta chain and its context. With random hexamers, 0.5 to 1 ug RNA was reverse transcribed. TCRdb processed the immunoSEQ multiplex PCR reads anew with MiXCR; each CDR3 protein has one entry. The sample records about 430,000 distinct CDR3 sequences, around 85% being singletons. The CDR3 is 15 amino acids. Germline CDR1 and CDR2: MNHEY and SMNVEV (reference sequence). The ends were cut back, 6 bases at V and 1 base at J, with 14 bases in the middle. This sample is drawn from a study of CD8 T cells in Susac syndrome. Sequencing of TCR beta was undertaken in CD8+ and CD4+ T cells derived from blood.

The sample taken for sequencing was CD8+ T cells from PBMCs. V usage is TRBV27 and J usage is TRBJ2-3; D is perhaps TRBD2 (5 bases). The sequence came from a human donor with multiple sclerosis. The CDR3 bases are TGTGCCAGCAGCGAGGGTTGGGCTCGCACAGATACGCAGTATTTT. It is translated as CASSEGWARTDTQYF.